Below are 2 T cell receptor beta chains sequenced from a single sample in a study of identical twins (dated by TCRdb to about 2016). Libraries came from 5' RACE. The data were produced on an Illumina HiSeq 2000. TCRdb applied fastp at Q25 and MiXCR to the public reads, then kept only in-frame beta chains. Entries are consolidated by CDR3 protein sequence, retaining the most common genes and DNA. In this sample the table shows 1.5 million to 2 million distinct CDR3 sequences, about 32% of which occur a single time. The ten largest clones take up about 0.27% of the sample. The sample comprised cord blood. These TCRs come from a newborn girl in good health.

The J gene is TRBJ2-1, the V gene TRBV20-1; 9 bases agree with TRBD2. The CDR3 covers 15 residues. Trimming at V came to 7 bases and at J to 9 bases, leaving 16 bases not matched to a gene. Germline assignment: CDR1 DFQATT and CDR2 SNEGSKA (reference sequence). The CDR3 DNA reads TGCAGTGGAGTATCAGGCGGGAGGGCCCTCGGTGAGCAGTTCTTC. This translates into CSGVSGGRALGEQFF.

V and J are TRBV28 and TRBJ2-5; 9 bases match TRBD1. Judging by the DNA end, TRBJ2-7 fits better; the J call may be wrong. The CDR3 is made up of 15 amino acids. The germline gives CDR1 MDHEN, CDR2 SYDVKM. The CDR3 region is CASRTQGAARDEQYF. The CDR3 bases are TGTGCCAGCAGGACACAGGGGGCTGCACGAGACGAGCAGTACTTC.